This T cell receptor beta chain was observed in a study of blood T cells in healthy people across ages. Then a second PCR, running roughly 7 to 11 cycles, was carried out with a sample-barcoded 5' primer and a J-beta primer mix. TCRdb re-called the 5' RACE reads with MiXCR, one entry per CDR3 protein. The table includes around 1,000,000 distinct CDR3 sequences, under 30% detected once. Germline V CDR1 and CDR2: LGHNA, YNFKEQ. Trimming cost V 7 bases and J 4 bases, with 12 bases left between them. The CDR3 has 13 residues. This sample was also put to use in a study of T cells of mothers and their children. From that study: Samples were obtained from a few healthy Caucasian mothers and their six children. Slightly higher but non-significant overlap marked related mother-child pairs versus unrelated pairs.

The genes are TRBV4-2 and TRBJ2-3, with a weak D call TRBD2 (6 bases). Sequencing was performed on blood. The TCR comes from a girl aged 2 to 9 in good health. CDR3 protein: CASNLGGADTQYF. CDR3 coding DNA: TGTGCCAGCAACCTAGGCGGGGCAGATACGCAGTATTTT.